The clone carrying this T cell receptor beta chain was counted many times. One entry per CDR3 protein, called by TCRdb with MiXCR from the RACE reads. The top ten hold 15% of the sample, which has some 45,000 distinct CDR3 sequences, around 8.9% seen once. This sample was included in a study of human T cells and chemical hapten exposure. The time point denotes: patch test 2, 6 weeks after DPC sensitization. Treatment reported: therapeutic diphenylcyclopropenone sensitization with weekly scalp DPC. Sequencing was performed on whole blood, taken in connection with sensitization to the hapten diphenylcyclopropenone (DPC). The source is a woman aged 40 to 50 with alopecia areata. Some clones in this sample may be carry-over from other donors' samples.

DNA for the CDR3: TGCGCCAGCAGCCAAGAAGTCCGGGTTACTAATGAAAAACTGTTTTTT. Encoded protein: CASSQEVRVTNEKLFF. The chain is built from TRBV4-1 and TRBJ1-4; D unclear. The CDR3 totals 16 residues. Trimming took off 0 bases at V and 2 bases at J, with 10 bases between the two ends. Germline V gives CDR1 MGHRA, CDR2 YSYEKL.